This is a list of T cell receptor beta chains from one sample in a study of cytomegalovirus exposure and HLA in healthy donors. Clones were sequenced by immunoSEQ multiplex PCR, and TCRdb holds only the in-frame ones, with some missing. The sample shows some 110,000 clones, over 60% of them seen only once. Sequencing was done on a sample of PBMCs. These receptors all stem from a woman in her thirties or forties in good health and CMV-seropositive. The CDR3 runs from the conserved cysteine through the conserved F or W. The order of the fields is V gene, clone size, J gene, CDR3 protein. Size is stated for part of the rows, as once, few or many counts, or as a class when the clone is expanded.

v_gene: TRBV5-6
abundance: -
j_gene: TRBJ1-2
CDR3aa: CASSYLQGGYGYTF

v_gene: TRBV29-1
abundance: -
j_gene: TRBJ2-5
CDR3aa: CSAGVGETQYF

v_gene: TRBV18
abundance: -
j_gene: TRBJ2-7
CDR3aa: CASSPPFGADYEQYF

v_gene: TRBV6-5
abundance: -
j_gene: TRBJ1-5
CDR3aa: CASSGGNQPQHF

v_gene: TRBV6-6
abundance: -
j_gene: TRBJ1-5
CDR3aa: CASSPEGASNQPQHF

v_gene: TRBV6-1
abundance: -
j_gene: TRBJ2-2
CDR3aa: CASTPGTKNTGELFF

v_gene: TRBV10-3
abundance: few
j_gene: TRBJ2-5
CDR3aa: CAISESKGGPSETQYF

v_gene: TRBV6-1
abundance: few
j_gene: TRBJ1-5
CDR3aa: CASGWGQGQHF

v_gene: TRBV7-8
abundance: -
j_gene: TRBJ2-2
CDR3aa: CASSYSGTGGELFF

v_gene: TRBV25-1
abundance: -
j_gene: TRBJ2-3
CDR3aa: CASSFTGTDTQYF

v_gene: TRBV6-1
abundance: -
j_gene: TRBJ1-2
CDR3aa: CASSEAGNYYGYTF

v_gene: TRBV28
abundance: -
j_gene: TRBJ1-2
CDR3aa: CASSTRDRGSGYGYTF

v_gene: TRBV29-1
abundance: -
j_gene: TRBJ2-3
CDR3aa: CSVEDLRGSADTQYF

v_gene: TRBV29-1
abundance: few
j_gene: TRBJ1-2
CDR3aa: CSGERGFDYTF

v_gene: TRBV5-1
abundance: -
j_gene: TRBJ2-2
CDR3aa: CASSFQYTGELFF

v_gene: TRBV5-1
abundance: -
j_gene: TRBJ1-3
CDR3aa: CASSPRQGATGNTIYF

v_gene: TRBV6-5
abundance: -
j_gene: TRBJ1-1
CDR3aa: CASRDIFEHTEAFF

v_gene: TRBV14
abundance: -
j_gene: TRBJ1-2
CDR3aa: CASSQGYGGNYGYTF

v_gene: TRBV6-5
abundance: few
j_gene: TRBJ1-1
CDR3aa: CASSYRHPFGDTEAFF

v_gene: TRBV7-6
abundance: -
j_gene: TRBJ1-3
CDR3aa: CASSRDGDSGNTIYF

v_gene: TRBV7-9
abundance: once
j_gene: TRBJ2-7
CDR3aa: CASSSPGHDLYEQYF

v_gene: TRBV19
abundance: -
j_gene: TRBJ1-3
CDR3aa: CASRETGVLGNTIYF

v_gene: TRBV4-1
abundance: once
j_gene: TRBJ2-5
CDR3aa: CASSQDNSGRAWGETQYF

v_gene: TRBV15
abundance: -
j_gene: TRBJ1-4
CDR3aa: CATSRDQGATNEKLFF

v_gene: TRBV7-9
abundance: -
j_gene: TRBJ2-2
CDR3aa: CASSHSGVGGELFF

v_gene: TRBV5-8
abundance: -
j_gene: TRBJ2-1
CDR3aa: CASSLADYNEQFF

v_gene: TRBV6-1
abundance: few
j_gene: TRBJ2-7
CDR3aa: CASSESQGGDEQYF

v_gene: TRBV9
abundance: -
j_gene: TRBJ2-3
CDR3aa: CASSPDSRPDTQYF

v_gene: TRBV5-1
abundance: -
j_gene: TRBJ2-7
CDR3aa: CASSSGLAGGPSSYEQYF

v_gene: TRBV6-5
abundance: -
j_gene: TRBJ1-1
CDR3aa: CASSYSRVGAGEAFF

v_gene: TRBV7-9
abundance: few
j_gene: TRBJ2-7
CDR3aa: CASSSQGQGLNEQYF

v_gene: TRBV5-1
abundance: -
j_gene: TRBJ1-4
CDR3aa: CASSLQGGEKLFF

v_gene: TRBV9
abundance: few
j_gene: TRBJ2-2
CDR3aa: CASSEQGLRGELFF

v_gene: TRBV7-8
abundance: few
j_gene: TRBJ2-5
CDR3aa: CASSSQGLGETQYF

v_gene: TRBV7-2
abundance: -
j_gene: TRBJ1-5
CDR3aa: CASSSRTGGRQPQHF

v_gene: TRBV7-9
abundance: few
j_gene: TRBJ1-5
CDR3aa: CASSPGQTNQPQHF

v_gene: TRBV19
abundance: -
j_gene: TRBJ2-1
CDR3aa: CASSLAGANEQFF

v_gene: TRBV12-5
abundance: -
j_gene: TRBJ2-5
CDR3aa: CASGLVLTSGGAETQYF

v_gene: TRBV6-1
abundance: few
j_gene: TRBJ2-1
CDR3aa: CASSEATGTAWNEQFF

v_gene: TRBV19
abundance: -
j_gene: TRBJ1-1
CDR3aa: CASSGDRVAFF

v_gene: TRBV11-2
abundance: -
j_gene: TRBJ1-1
CDR3aa: CASSPSSGGGENTEAFF

v_gene: TRBV11-2
abundance: -
j_gene: TRBJ2-7
CDR3aa: CASRRGRGISWEQYF

v_gene: TRBV19
abundance: -
j_gene: TRBJ1-5
CDR3aa: CASSMVRGIGNQPQHF

v_gene: TRBV6-1
abundance: -
j_gene: TRBJ2-1
CDR3aa: CASSEEAGGFYNEQFF

v_gene: TRBV10-3
abundance: -
j_gene: TRBJ2-3
CDR3aa: CAIRSTSILDTQYF

v_gene: TRBV27
abundance: few
j_gene: TRBJ1-2
CDR3aa: CASSPLRQVDYGYTF

v_gene: TRBV19
abundance: -
j_gene: TRBJ1-1
CDR3aa: CASSSLGAANTEAFF

v_gene: TRBV4-1
abundance: -
j_gene: TRBJ2-1
CDR3aa: CASSQDGDGRIDRGPGNEQFF

v_gene: TRBV5-1
abundance: -
j_gene: TRBJ2-5
CDR3aa: CASSLRGLADQETQYF

v_gene: TRBV19
abundance: -
j_gene: TRBJ2-5
CDR3aa: CASSGQGQETQYF

v_gene: TRBV6-1
abundance: -
j_gene: TRBJ2-1
CDR3aa: CASSLAASSYNEQFF

v_gene: TRBV5-1
abundance: -
j_gene: TRBJ1-2
CDR3aa: CASSSLLRDRAGGYDGYTF

v_gene: TRBV9
abundance: -
j_gene: TRBJ1-3
CDR3aa: CASSATGGSGNTIYF

v_gene: TRBV6-4
abundance: once
j_gene: TRBJ2-6
CDR3aa: CASSDVGQGPGANVLTF

v_gene: TRBV18
abundance: -
j_gene: TRBJ2-3
CDR3aa: CASSAKGRRGTDTQYF

v_gene: TRBV6-5
abundance: -
j_gene: TRBJ2-1
CDR3aa: CASSYFSGNEQFF

v_gene: TRBV27
abundance: -
j_gene: TRBJ1-6
CDR3aa: CASSWTGSSPLHF

v_gene: TRBV21-1
abundance: few
j_gene: TRBJ1-5
CDR3aa: CASYRRGTSDRSNQPQHF

v_gene: TRBV4-2
abundance: -
j_gene: TRBJ2-5
CDR3aa: CASSLYSGRTQETQYF